This section outlines one T cell receptor (beta chain) sequence together with its context. The antigen remains undetermined. The TRB libraries of cDNA were built by UMI-labeled 5' RACE. TCRdb re-called the 5' RACE reads; one entry per CDR3 protein, DNA not given. The sample has around 80,000 distinct CDR3 sequences. This sample is drawn from a study of CXCR3-negative and CXCR3-positive naive CD8 T cells. Study-level results: CXCR3-negative naive cells had less hydrophobic TRB CDR3s than did CXCR3-positive naive cells. Freshly isolated PBMCs were used in most assays, given partial CXCR3 loss after freezing. Naive CXCR3-positive and CXCR3-negative cells shared similar TRBV-TRBJ usage, unlike memory cells.

Sorts that each held 250,000 to 300,000 cells were run in triplicate for every CD8+ T cell subset. A CD45RO-CCR7+CD27+CD95- profile was what naive CD8+ T cells displayed. This CDR3 has 15 residues. The germline V gene has CDR1 MNHEY and CDR2 SVGEGT. This receptor was obtained from a human donor in good health. Some clones in this sample may be carry-over from other donors' samples. The sequenced material came from naive CXCR3+ CD8+ T cells from blood. Subset of the sample: CD45RO-CCR7+CD27+CD95- naive CD8+ T cells expressing CXCR3 (TNR3+). The rearrangement uses TRBV6-2 or TRBV6-3 and TRBJ2-4; TCRdb picks TRBD1, but there is no DNA to check that call. CDR3 amino acids: CASSYSEQGGNIQYF.